A selection of T cell receptor beta chains follows, all from one sample in a study of T cell repertoires in cytomegalovirus infection. TCRdb re-called the reads with MiXCR, one entry per CDR3 protein. The sample lists 200,000 to 250,000 distinct CDR3 sequences; about 20% were seen once. Specimen: CD8+ T cells from PBMCs. These TCRs come from a human donor in good health (CMV status not recorded). Some clones in this sample may be carry-over from other donors' samples. CDR3s include the opening cysteine and the closing phenylalanine or tryptophan. A D gene is named only where the DNA matches it firmly. Rows give clone size only sometimes, using once, few, many, or a class for an expanded clone.

d_call: NA; j_call: TRBJ1-1; v_call: TRBV7-9; clone_size: NA; cdr3_nt: TGTGCCAGCAGCTTACGGATTACCGGATTCAGGGAAAGTGACACTGAAGCTTTCTTT; cdr3_aa: CASSLRITGFRESDTEAFF
d_call: NA; j_call: TRBJ2-7; v_call: TRBV11-2; clone_size: NA; cdr3_nt: TGTGCCAGCAGCTACGGGAACAGGATCGACGGGCAGTACTTC; cdr3_aa: CASSYGNRIDGQYF
d_call: TRBD1; j_call: TRBJ1-6; v_call: TRBV6-5; clone_size: many; cdr3_nt: TGTGCCAGCAGTAAAGGGGGCAGCGGTAATTCACCCCTCCACTTT; cdr3_aa: CASSKGGSGNSPLHF
d_call: TRBD1; j_call: TRBJ2-7; v_call: TRBV29-1; clone_size: NA; cdr3_nt: TGCAGCGTTGCCACCGGGACAGCGAACGAGCAGTACTTC; cdr3_aa: CSVATGTANEQYF
d_call: NA; j_call: TRBJ2-4; v_call: TRBV15; clone_size: few; cdr3_nt: TGTGCCACCAGCCGTACCGACCCCCTTCAGTACTTC; cdr3_aa: CATSRTDPLQYF
d_call: NA; j_call: TRBJ2-1; v_call: TRBV7-9; clone_size: NA; cdr3_nt: TGTGCCAGCAGCCCTGGACAGATTGAGCAGTTCTTC; cdr3_aa: CASSPGQIEQFF
d_call: NA; j_call: TRBJ1-1; v_call: TRBV12-3/TRBV12-4; clone_size: few; cdr3_nt: TGTGCCAGCACCCTTTTTTCAGAAGGGACTGAAGCTTTCTTT; cdr3_aa: CASTLFSEGTEAFF
d_call: TRBD1; j_call: TRBJ2-2; v_call: TRBV12-3/TRBV12-4; clone_size: many; cdr3_nt: TGTGCCAGCAGTTTGGGGCGATTCACAGGGGGCGAAGGCGGGGAGCTGTTTTTT; cdr3_aa: CASSLGRFTGGEGGELFF
d_call: NA; j_call: TRBJ1-1; v_call: TRBV29-1; clone_size: NA; cdr3_nt: TGCAGCCCCTCCTACGCTGAAGCTTTCTTT; cdr3_aa: CSPSYAEAFF
d_call: NA; j_call: TRBJ1-1; v_call: TRBV20-1; clone_size: NA; cdr3_nt: TGCAGTCTCGCGACAGCTGAAGCTTTCTTT; cdr3_aa: CSLATAEAFF
d_call: NA; j_call: TRBJ2-3; v_call: TRBV3-1; clone_size: NA; cdr3_nt: TGTGCCAGCAGCCCGCCCTTTTCGGGACGGTCAGATACGCAGTATTTT; cdr3_aa: CASSPPFSGRSDTQYF
d_call: TRBD1; j_call: TRBJ1-5; v_call: TRBV28; clone_size: NA; cdr3_nt: TGTGCCAGCAGTATTCCGGACAGGGGGCGCGAACAGCCCCAGCATTTT; cdr3_aa: CASSIPDRGREQPQHF
d_call: TRBD1; j_call: TRBJ2-7; v_call: TRBV6-1; clone_size: once; cdr3_nt: TGTGCCACCTCCCAGACAGGGCCCTACGAGCAGTACTTC; cdr3_aa: CATSQTGPYEQYF
d_call: NA; j_call: TRBJ1-1; v_call: TRBV7-9; clone_size: NA; cdr3_nt: TGTGCCAGCAGCTTTCATCCCGACACGTCTGGGAACACTGAAGCTTTCTTT; cdr3_aa: CASSFHPDTSGNTEAFF
d_call: TRBD1; j_call: TRBJ2-2; v_call: TRBV7-6; clone_size: few; cdr3_nt: TGTGCCAGCAGCTACCGAAAACCGGGACAGGTGACCGGGGAGCTGTTTTTT; cdr3_aa: CASSYRKPGQVTGELFF
d_call: TRBD2; j_call: TRBJ2-7; v_call: TRBV20-1; clone_size: few; cdr3_nt: TGCAGTGCTACCATGACTAGCGGGGGGGCCGTACCCTACGAGCAGTACTTC; cdr3_aa: CSATMTSGGAVPYEQYF
d_call: NA; j_call: TRBJ2-2; v_call: TRBV10-3; clone_size: few; cdr3_nt: TGTGCCACCATGCTGAGGGGGGGGAAGAACACCGGGGAGCTGTTTTTT; cdr3_aa: CATMLRGGKNTGELFF
d_call: NA; j_call: TRBJ1-2; v_call: TRBV20-1; clone_size: NA; cdr3_nt: TGCAGTGCTCCGACGATATGGACGGAAGCTATCTATGGCTACACCTTC; cdr3_aa: CSAPTIWTEAIYGYTF
d_call: TRBD2; j_call: TRBJ2-3; v_call: TRBV7-2; clone_size: many; cdr3_nt: TGTGCCAGCAGCCTTTTAGCGGGGGGGTATTCAACAGATACGCAGTATTTT; cdr3_aa: CASSLLAGGYSTDTQYF
d_call: TRBD2; j_call: TRBJ2-3; v_call: TRBV12-3/TRBV12-4; clone_size: few; cdr3_nt: TGTGCCAGCAACCCTAGCGGGGGCACAGATACGCAGTATTTT; cdr3_aa: CASNPSGGTDTQYF
d_call: NA; j_call: TRBJ2-2; v_call: TRBV7-8; clone_size: NA; cdr3_nt: TGTGCCAGCAGCTTAGGGGCGCCGGGCGGGGAGCTGTTTTTT; cdr3_aa: CASSLGAPGGELFF
d_call: NA; j_call: TRBJ1-6; v_call: TRBV20-1; clone_size: NA; cdr3_nt: TGCAGTGCTAGGCCGGGAATTGGGAATTCACCCCTCCACTTT; cdr3_aa: CSARPGIGNSPLHF
d_call: NA; j_call: TRBJ1-1; v_call: TRBV2; clone_size: once; cdr3_nt: TGTGCCACTGGGTGGGTTCCTCAAGCTTTCTTT; cdr3_aa: CATGWVPQAFF
d_call: NA; j_call: TRBJ2-5; v_call: TRBV7-9; clone_size: many; cdr3_nt: TGTGCCAGCAGCTTAGAGGGGGAAGAGACCCAGTACTTC; cdr3_aa: CASSLEGEETQYF
d_call: NA; j_call: TRBJ1-5; v_call: TRBV2; clone_size: few; cdr3_nt: TGTGCCAGCAGATACAACTCAAATAGCAATCAGCCCCAGCATTTT; cdr3_aa: CASRYNSNSNQPQHF
d_call: NA; j_call: TRBJ1-4; v_call: TRBV4-2; clone_size: NA; cdr3_nt: TGTGCCAGCAGCCAAGAATGGGGGACTAATGAAAAACTGTTTTTT; cdr3_aa: CASSQEWGTNEKLFF
d_call: NA; j_call: TRBJ1-3; v_call: TRBV28; clone_size: few; cdr3_nt: TGTGCCAGCAGTCCAATATCACCTCAGGGCTCTGGAAACACCATATATTTT; cdr3_aa: CASSPISPQGSGNTIYF
d_call: TRBD1; j_call: TRBJ2-1; v_call: TRBV3-1; clone_size: few; cdr3_nt: TGTGCCAGCAGCCAGAGACAGGGGGCGAATGAGCAGTTCTTC; cdr3_aa: CASSQRQGANEQFF
d_call: NA; j_call: TRBJ2-1; v_call: TRBV25-1; clone_size: NA; cdr3_nt: TGTGCCAGCAGTGAATCGGGGGACTTGGGGCGAAGCTCCTACAATGAGCAGTTCTTC; cdr3_aa: CASSESGDLGRSSYNEQFF
d_call: NA; j_call: TRBJ2-3; v_call: TRBV19; clone_size: few; cdr3_nt: TGTGCCAGTAGTATAGAGGGACGGGACTCCACAGATACGCAGTATTTT; cdr3_aa: CASSIEGRDSTDTQYF
d_call: TRBD2; j_call: TRBJ2-7; v_call: TRBV4-1; clone_size: NA; cdr3_nt: TGCGCCAGCAGCCAAGATGGGACTAGCGGGTTCCTCTCCTACGAGCAGTACTTC; cdr3_aa: CASSQDGTSGFLSYEQYF
d_call: NA; j_call: TRBJ1-2; v_call: TRBV20-1; clone_size: NA; cdr3_nt: TGCAGTGCTAGCTTCAGATTCTATGGCTACACCTTC; cdr3_aa: CSASFRFYGYTF
d_call: TRBD2; j_call: TRBJ2-3; v_call: TRBV6-2/TRBV6-3; clone_size: many; cdr3_nt: TGTGCCAGCAGTTACCTTCTTAGCGGGGGGCCCCTCCGGGATACGCAGTATTTT; cdr3_aa: CASSYLLSGGPLRDTQYF
d_call: NA; j_call: TRBJ2-5; v_call: TRBV12-3/TRBV12-4; clone_size: many; cdr3_nt: TGTGCCAGCAGATGGCAGGGACGCGAGACCCAGTACTTC; cdr3_aa: CASRWQGRETQYF
d_call: NA; j_call: TRBJ2-7; v_call: TRBV6-8; clone_size: many; cdr3_nt: TGTGCCAGCGGGGTCTACGAGCAGTACTTC; cdr3_aa: CASGVYEQYF
d_call: NA; j_call: TRBJ1-4; v_call: TRBV7-2; clone_size: many; cdr3_nt: TGTGCCAGCAGCACCGGTGGCGGAGCCTTAGAAAAACTGTTTTTT; cdr3_aa: CASSTGGGALEKLFF
d_call: NA; j_call: TRBJ1-5; v_call: TRBV28; clone_size: NA; cdr3_nt: TGTGCCAGCAGTTTAAAGGCAGGGGGCAATCAGCCCCAGCATTTT; cdr3_aa: CASSLKAGGNQPQHF
d_call: TRBD2; j_call: TRBJ2-4; v_call: TRBV20-1; clone_size: few; cdr3_nt: TGCAGTGCTAGAGAGGGACTAGCGGGGAAAAACATTCAGTACTTC; cdr3_aa: CSAREGLAGKNIQYF
d_call: TRBD2; j_call: TRBJ2-5; v_call: TRBV7-6; clone_size: NA; cdr3_nt: TGTGCCAGCAGCTCCGTGACTAGCGCGGGCACCCAGTACTTC; cdr3_aa: CASSSVTSAGTQYF
d_call: TRBD2; j_call: TRBJ2-1; v_call: TRBV4-1; clone_size: NA; cdr3_nt: TGCGCCAGCAGCCAAGAACTAGCGGGGGGCCGGAATGAGCAGTTCTTC; cdr3_aa: CASSQELAGGRNEQFF
d_call: TRBD2; j_call: TRBJ2-3; v_call: TRBV29-1; clone_size: few; cdr3_nt: TGCAGCGTTGAAGACCTCTCTCTATCCGGCGGGGGTATCAGTACAGATACGCAGTATTTT; cdr3_aa: CSVEDLSLSGGGISTDTQYF
d_call: NA; j_call: TRBJ2-7; v_call: TRBV4-1; clone_size: NA; cdr3_nt: TGCGCCAGCAGCCAAGGGGGACTTGACTACGAGCAGTACTTC; cdr3_aa: CASSQGGLDYEQYF
d_call: NA; j_call: TRBJ1-2; v_call: TRBV12-3/TRBV12-4; clone_size: few; cdr3_nt: TGTGCCAGCAGTTCCTTAGACGGCCATGGCTACACCTTC; cdr3_aa: CASSSLDGHGYTF
d_call: NA; j_call: TRBJ2-1; v_call: TRBV18; clone_size: NA; cdr3_nt: TGTGCCAGCTCCCTCCGGGACCAGGCGTATAATGAGCAGTTCTTC; cdr3_aa: CASSLRDQAYNEQFF
d_call: NA; j_call: TRBJ2-3; v_call: TRBV29-1; clone_size: many; cdr3_nt: TGCAGCGTTGATGTGGGGAGCACAGATACGCAGTATTTT; cdr3_aa: CSVDVGSTDTQYF
d_call: NA; j_call: TRBJ2-1; v_call: TRBV19; clone_size: few; cdr3_nt: TGTGCCAGTAGTATAGCGGAGGGGGCGTTGAATGAGCAGTTCTTC; cdr3_aa: CASSIAEGALNEQFF
d_call: NA; j_call: TRBJ2-1; v_call: TRBV4-3; clone_size: once; cdr3_nt: TGCGCCAGCAGCCACGGGAGCGGGCCCAACAATGAGCAGTTCTTC; cdr3_aa: CASSHGSGPNNEQFF
d_call: NA; j_call: TRBJ2-1; v_call: TRBV7-6; clone_size: many; cdr3_nt: TGTGCCAGCAGCTTGGAGGCCCGAAGGGAGCAGTTCTTC; cdr3_aa: CASSLEARREQFF
d_call: TRBD1; j_call: TRBJ2-3; v_call: TRBV7-9; clone_size: many; cdr3_nt: TGTGCCAGCAGCTCCACATCCGGGACAGGAGGAACAGCACCAGATACGCAGTATTTT; cdr3_aa: CASSSTSGTGGTAPDTQYF
d_call: TRBD2; j_call: TRBJ2-1; v_call: TRBV12-3/TRBV12-4; clone_size: NA; cdr3_nt: TGTGCCAGCAGTCTGGGACTAAGGGCTGCCAATGAGCAGTTCTTC; cdr3_aa: CASSLGLRAANEQFF
d_call: TRBD2; j_call: TRBJ2-1; v_call: TRBV7-8; clone_size: NA; cdr3_nt: TGTGCCAGCAGCGGACGACTAGCGGGTCCCAATGAGCAGTTCTTC; cdr3_aa: CASSGRLAGPNEQFF
d_call: NA; j_call: TRBJ2-1; v_call: TRBV7-9; clone_size: NA; cdr3_nt: TGTGCCAGCAGCCTCCCAGGGTGGGGGCATGAGCAGTTCTTC; cdr3_aa: CASSLPGWGHEQFF
d_call: NA; j_call: TRBJ2-1; v_call: TRBV7-6; clone_size: NA; cdr3_nt: TGTGCCAGCACCACGGGACCGACCTCCTACAATGAGCAGTTCTTC; cdr3_aa: CASTTGPTSYNEQFF
d_call: NA; j_call: TRBJ2-4; v_call: TRBV20-1; clone_size: few; cdr3_nt: TGCAGTGCTAGAGAGTCCGTCGGGGGCAAAAACATTCAGTACTTC; cdr3_aa: CSARESVGGKNIQYF